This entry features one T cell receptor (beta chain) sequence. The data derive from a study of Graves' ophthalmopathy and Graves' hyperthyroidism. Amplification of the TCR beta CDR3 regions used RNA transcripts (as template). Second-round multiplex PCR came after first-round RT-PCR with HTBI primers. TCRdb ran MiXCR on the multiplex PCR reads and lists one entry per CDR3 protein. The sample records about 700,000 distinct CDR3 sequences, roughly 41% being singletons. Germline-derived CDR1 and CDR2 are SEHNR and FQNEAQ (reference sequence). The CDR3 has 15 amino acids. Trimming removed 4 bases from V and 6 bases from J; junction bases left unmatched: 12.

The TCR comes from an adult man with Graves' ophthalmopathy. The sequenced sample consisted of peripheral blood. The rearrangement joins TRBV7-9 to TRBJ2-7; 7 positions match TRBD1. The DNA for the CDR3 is TGTGCCAGCAGCTCCGACAGGGAATGGGGACCCGAGCAGTACTTC. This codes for CASSSDREWGPEQYF. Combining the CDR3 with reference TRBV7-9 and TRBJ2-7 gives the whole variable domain DTGVSQNPRHKITKRGQNVTFRCDPISEHNRLYWYRQTLGQGPEFLTYFQNEAQLEKSRLLSDRFSAERPKGSFSTLEIQRTEQGDSAMYLCASSSDREWGPEQYFGPGTRLTVT.